Here is one T cell receptor (beta chain) with its context. Source study methods: Scientists estimated how many nucleated cells there were by amplifying reference gene primers. The repertoire was sequenced with immunoSEQ multiplex PCR; TCRdb's copy has only in-frame clones and lacks some. V and J calls and clone size are as listed in that table; D and trimming were resolved from the DNA. The table shows approximately 12,000 clones, with about 90% occurring only once. These data belong to a study of blood T cell repertoires in COVID-19. Overall study: The cDNA or gDNA used as material had been derived from T cells, B-cell-depleted T cells, or PBMCs.

Germline V gene data show CDR1 as SGHTA and CDR2 as FQGNSA. Trimming removed 2 bases from V and 4 bases from J, with 5 bases in between. The CDR3 runs 12 residues. The sequenced sample consisted of peripheral blood. The sequence was obtained from a woman in her 70s with active COVID-19. The chain combines TRBV7-2 with TRBJ1-1, with no clear D. CDR3 DNA: TGTGCCAGCAGCTTATCGCGCACTGAAGCTTTCTTT. Its translation is CASSLSRTEAFF.